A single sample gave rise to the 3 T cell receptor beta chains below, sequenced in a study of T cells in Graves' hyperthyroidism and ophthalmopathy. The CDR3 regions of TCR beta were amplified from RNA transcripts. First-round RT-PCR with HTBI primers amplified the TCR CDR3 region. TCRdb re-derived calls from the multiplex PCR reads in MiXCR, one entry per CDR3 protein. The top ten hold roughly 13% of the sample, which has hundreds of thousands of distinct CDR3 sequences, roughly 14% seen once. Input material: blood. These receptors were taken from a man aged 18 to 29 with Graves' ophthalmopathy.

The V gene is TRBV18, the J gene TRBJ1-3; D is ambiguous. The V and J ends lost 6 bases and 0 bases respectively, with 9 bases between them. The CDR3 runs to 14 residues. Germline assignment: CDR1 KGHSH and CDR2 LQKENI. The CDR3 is CASSGMSSGNTIYF. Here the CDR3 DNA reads TGTGCCAGCTCCGGCATGAGCTCTGGAAACACCATATATTTT.

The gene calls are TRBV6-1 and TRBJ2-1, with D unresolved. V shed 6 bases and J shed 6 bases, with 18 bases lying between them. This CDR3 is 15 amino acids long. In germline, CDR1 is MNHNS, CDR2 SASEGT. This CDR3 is CASSELTGSGNEQFF. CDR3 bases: TGTGCCAGCAGCGAGCTTACTGGCTCAGGCAATGAGCAGTTCTTC.

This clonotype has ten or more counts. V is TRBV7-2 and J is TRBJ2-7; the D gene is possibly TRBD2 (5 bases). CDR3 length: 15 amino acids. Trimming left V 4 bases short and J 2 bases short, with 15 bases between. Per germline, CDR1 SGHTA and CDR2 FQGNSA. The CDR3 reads CASSSVRAATYEQYF. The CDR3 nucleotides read TGTGCCAGCAGCTCAGTTAGAGCGGCCACCTACGAGCAGTACTTC.